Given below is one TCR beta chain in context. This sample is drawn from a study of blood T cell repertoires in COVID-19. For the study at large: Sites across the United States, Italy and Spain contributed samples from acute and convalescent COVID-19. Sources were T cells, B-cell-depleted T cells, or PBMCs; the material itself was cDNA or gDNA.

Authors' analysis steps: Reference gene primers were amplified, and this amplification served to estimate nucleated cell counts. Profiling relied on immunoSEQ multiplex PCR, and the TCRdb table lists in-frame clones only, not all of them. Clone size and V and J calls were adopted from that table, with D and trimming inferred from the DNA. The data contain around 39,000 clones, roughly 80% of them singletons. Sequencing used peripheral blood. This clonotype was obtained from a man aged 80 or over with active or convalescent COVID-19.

The CDR3 DNA is TGTGCCAGTAGTCTCCGGACAGGAGGAAATGAAAAACTGTTTTTT. This codes for CASSLRTGGNEKLFF. The chain joins TRBV19 to TRBJ1-4, with TRBD1 matching over 7 bases. Germline-derived CDR1 and CDR2 are LNHDA and SQIVND (reference sequence). The junction had 8 bases not matched to a gene; V was cut back by 5 bases and J by 5 bases. The length of the CDR3 is 15 residues.